What follows are 6 T cell receptor beta chains derived from one specimen sequenced in a study of blood T cell repertoires in COVID-19. Method: immunoSEQ multiplex PCR; TCRdb's copy keeps in-frame clones and lacks some. Among about 71,000 clones listed, 90% were seen once. The specimen was peripheral blood. Receptor source: a woman aged 18-30 years with acute or convalescent COVID-19.

The V gene is TRBV21-1, the J gene TRBJ2-2; TRBD1 reflects the table's D call only, with no check against the DNA. TRBV21-1 is classified as a pseudogene. This CDR3 has 17 residues. The CDR3, as DNA: TGTGCCAGCAGCAACCCTAGGGGGACAGGGAACACCGGGGAGCTGTTTTTT. Translated, it gives CASSNPRGTGNTGELFF.

This clone came up once. The same CDR3 is also encoded by other DNA sequences in this sample. This sequence joins TRBV7-2 and TRBJ2-3, with 10 bases fitting TRBD2. The germline V gene has CDR1 SGHTA and CDR2 FQGNSA. Unmatched junction bases numbered 4, after V lost 4 bases and J lost 0 bases. The length of the CDR3 is 16 residues. The CDR3 sequence is CASSSRAGGSTDTQYF. The CDR3 DNA sequence: TGTGCCAGCAGCTCCCGAGCGGGGGGGAGCACAGATACGCAGTATTTT. Supplemented by reference TRBV7-2 and TRBJ2-3, the full variable domain reads GAGVSQSPSNKVTEKGKDVELRCDPISGHTALYWYRQSLGQGLEFLIYFQGNSAPDKSGLPSDRFSAERTGGSVSTLTIQRTQQEDSAVYLCASSSRAGGSTDTQYFGPGTRLTVL.

In this sample, this clone turned up once. The DNA of the CDR3 is TGCGCCAGCGGACAGGGGGGGTACGAGCAGTACTTC. Translating it yields CASGQGGYEQYF. The chain uses TRBV10-2 and TRBJ2-7, with 10 positions matching TRBD1. V was pared by 8 bases and J by 4 bases, with 2 bases of the junction left unmatched. Germline V gene lookup returns CDR1 WSHSY and CDR2 SAAADI. The CDR3 spans 12 residues.

The chain is built from TRBV4-1 and TRBJ2-1; 9 bases are a match to TRBD2. The J segment lost 4 bases and the V segment lost 1 base, leaving 5 bases of the junction unmatched. The V gene's germline CDR1 is MGHRA and CDR2 YSYEKL. The CDR3 spans 16 residues. The CDR3 nucleotides read TGCGCCAGCAGCCAAGGAGGCGGGAGGGGTTACAATGAGCAGTTCTTC. Translation gives CASSQGGGRGYNEQFF.

The rearrangement joins TRBV5-1 to TRBJ2-1; a weak D match, TRBD1 (6 bases). Per the germline V gene, CDR1 is SGHRS and CDR2 is YFSETQ. This CDR3 has 15 amino acids. V was shortened by 3 bases and J by 1 base, with 11 bases between the two germline ends. CDR3 protein: CASSSTDRSYNEQFF. Written as DNA, the CDR3 is TGCGCCAGCAGCTCGACCGACAGGTCCTACAATGAGCAGTTCTTC.

This chain joins TRBV5-1 and TRBJ1-2, with D tentatively TRBD1 (5 bases). With 4 bases removed from V and 4 bases from J, the gap between germline ends came to 14 bases. The CDR3 covers 14 residues. From germline, CDR1 is SGHRS and CDR2 YFSETQ. CDR3 region: CASSPSGGSYGYTF. In DNA form, the CDR3 reads TGCGCCAGCAGCCCATCGGGGGGAAGCTATGGCTACACCTTC.